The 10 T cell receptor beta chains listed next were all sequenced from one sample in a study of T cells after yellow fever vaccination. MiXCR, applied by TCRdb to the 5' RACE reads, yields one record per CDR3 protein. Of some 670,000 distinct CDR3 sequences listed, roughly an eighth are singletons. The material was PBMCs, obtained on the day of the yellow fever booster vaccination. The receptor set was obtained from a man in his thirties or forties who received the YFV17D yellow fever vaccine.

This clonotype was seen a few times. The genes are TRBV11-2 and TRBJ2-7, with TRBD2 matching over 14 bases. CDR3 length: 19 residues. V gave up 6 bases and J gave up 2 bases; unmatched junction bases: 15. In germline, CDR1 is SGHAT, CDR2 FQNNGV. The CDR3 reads CASRILTGLAGAPAYEQYF. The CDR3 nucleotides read TGTGCCAGCAGAATACTAACGGGACTAGCGGGAGCCCCTGCCTACGAGCAGTACTTC.

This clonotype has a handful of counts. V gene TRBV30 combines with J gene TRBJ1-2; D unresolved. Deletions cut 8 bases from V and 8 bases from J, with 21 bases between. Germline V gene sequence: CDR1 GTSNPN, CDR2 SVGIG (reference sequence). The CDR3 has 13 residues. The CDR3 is CASKRTAFVGYTF. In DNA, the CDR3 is TGTGCCAGTAAAAGGACTGCCTTTGTGGGCTACACCTTC.

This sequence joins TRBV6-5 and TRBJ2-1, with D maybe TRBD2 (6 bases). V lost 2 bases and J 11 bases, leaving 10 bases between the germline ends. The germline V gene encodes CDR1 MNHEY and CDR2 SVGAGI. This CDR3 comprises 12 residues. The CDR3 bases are TGTGCCAGCAGTTACCGACTAGGTCAGCAGTTCTTC. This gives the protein CASSYRLGQQFF.

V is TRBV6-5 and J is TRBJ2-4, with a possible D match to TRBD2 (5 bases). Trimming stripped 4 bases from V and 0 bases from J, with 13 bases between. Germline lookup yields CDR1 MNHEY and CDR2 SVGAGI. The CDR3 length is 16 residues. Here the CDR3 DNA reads TGTGCCAGCAGTTCCGCCCAGCGGCTAGCCAAAAACATTCAGTACTTC. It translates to CASSSAQRLAKNIQYF.

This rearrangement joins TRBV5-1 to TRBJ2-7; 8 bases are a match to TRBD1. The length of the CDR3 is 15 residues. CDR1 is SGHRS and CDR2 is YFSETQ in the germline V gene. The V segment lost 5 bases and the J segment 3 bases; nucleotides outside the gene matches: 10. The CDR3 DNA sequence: TGCGCCAGCAGTGCGACCGGACAGGGTCTCTACGAGCAGTACTTC. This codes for CASSATGQGLYEQYF.

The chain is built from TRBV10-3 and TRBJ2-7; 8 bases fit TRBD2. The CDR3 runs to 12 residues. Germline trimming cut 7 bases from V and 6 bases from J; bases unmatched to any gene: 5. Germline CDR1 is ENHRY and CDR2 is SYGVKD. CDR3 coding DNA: TGTGCCATCACCCGGGGGGGGGGCGAGCAGTACTTC. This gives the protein CAITRGGGEQYF.

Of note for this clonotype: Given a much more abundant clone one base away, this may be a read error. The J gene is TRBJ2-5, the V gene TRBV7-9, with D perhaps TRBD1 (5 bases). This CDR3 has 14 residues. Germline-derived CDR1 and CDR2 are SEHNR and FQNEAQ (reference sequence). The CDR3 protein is CASTLKQAQEIQYF. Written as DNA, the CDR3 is TGTGCCAGCACCTTAAAACAGGCACAAGAGATCCAGTACTTC.

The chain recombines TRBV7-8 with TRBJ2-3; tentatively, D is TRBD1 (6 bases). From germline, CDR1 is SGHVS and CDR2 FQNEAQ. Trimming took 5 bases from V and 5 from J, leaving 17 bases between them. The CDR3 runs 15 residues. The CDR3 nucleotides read TGTGCCAGCAGCCCGACAGGTCCACGCCTAGATACGCAGTATTTT. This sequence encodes CASSPTGPRLDTQYF.

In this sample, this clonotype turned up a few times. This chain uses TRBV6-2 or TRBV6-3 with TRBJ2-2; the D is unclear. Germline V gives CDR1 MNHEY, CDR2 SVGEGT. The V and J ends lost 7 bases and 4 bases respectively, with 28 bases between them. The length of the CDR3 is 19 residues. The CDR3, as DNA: TGTGCCAGCATGGTTTATAGCTGGAACTCCCCCCCCAGCACCGGGGAGCTGTTTTTT. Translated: CASMVYSWNSPPSTGELFF.

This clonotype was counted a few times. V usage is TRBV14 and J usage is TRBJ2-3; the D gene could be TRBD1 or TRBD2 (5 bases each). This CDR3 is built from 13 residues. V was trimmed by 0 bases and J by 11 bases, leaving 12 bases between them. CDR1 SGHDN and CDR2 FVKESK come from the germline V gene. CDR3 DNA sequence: TGTGCCAGCAGCCAAGATCGGGGCCTTAGGCAGTATTTT. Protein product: CASSQDRGLRQYF.